The rows below give T cell receptor beta chains drawn from one sample of a study of blood T cell repertoires in COVID-19. Produced via immunoSEQ multiplex PCR; TCRdb's table is partial and in-frame only. The sample lists 210,000 or so clones, approximately 79% occurring once. Sequenced input: peripheral blood. All receptors derive from a human donor in a cohort sampled during active COVID-19. CDR3s include the opening cysteine and the closing phenylalanine or tryptophan. The D gene is left open where the match is weak. Some rows mark clone size as missing; the rest say once, few, many or name a class of expanded clone.

J	D	V	size	DNA	CDR3
TRBJ2-2	TRBD2	TRBV27	-	TGTGCCAGCAGTTTAGTAGCGGGAGTTCCCGGGGAGCTGTTTTTT	CASSLVAGVPGELFF
TRBJ2-7	-	TRBV10-3	-	TGTGCCATCAGTGCTCTAGGCCCTCTCTACGAGCAGTACTTC	CAISALGPLYEQYF
TRBJ2-5	TRBD1	TRBV11-2	-	TGTGCCAGCAGCAGGGACAGGGCGGAGACCCAGTACTTC	CASSRDRAETQYF
TRBJ2-1	TRBD2	TRBV9	-	TGTGCCAGCAGCGCTTCACTAGCGGGGTACAATGAGCAGTTCTTC	CASSASLAGYNEQFF
TRBJ1-1	-	TRBV7-9	-	TGTGCCAGCAGCTTAGATGGCAGGTTGAACACTGAAGCTTTCTTT	CASSLDGRLNTEAFF
TRBJ2-1	TRBD2	TRBV9	-	TGTGCCAGCAGCCTCGACGGGACTAGCGGTTACAATGAGCAGTTCTTC	CASSLDGTSGYNEQFF
TRBJ1-2	-	TRBV9	-	TGTGCCAGCAGCGTAGGCGGAGACAGAAACTTAATAGGCTACACCTTC	CASSVGGDRNLIGYTF
TRBJ2-1	TRBD2	TRBV6-2/TRBV6-3	-	TGTGCCAGCAGCCCCCACTGGACTAGCGGGAGTGGAAAGGACAATGAGCAGTTCTTC	CASSPHWTSGSGKDNEQFF
TRBJ2-3	TRBD2	TRBV20-1	once	TGCAGTGCTAGTGCACTAGCGTTCAGCACAGATACGCAGTATTTT	CSASALAFSTDTQYF
TRBJ1-6	-	TRBV7-2	few	TGTGCCAGCAGTCACAGGGAGTGGTACTCACCCCTCCACTTT	CASSHREWYSPLHF
TRBJ1-5	-	TRBV27	-	TGTGCCAGCAGCTTAACAGGGATCGATCAGCCCCAGCATTTT	CASSLTGIDQPQHF
TRBJ2-7	TRBD2	TRBV6-5	-	TGTGCCAGCAGTTACCTGTCTAGCGGGAGTAACAACGAGCAGTACTTC	CASSYLSSGSNNEQYF
TRBJ2-7	TRBD2	TRBV12-3/TRBV12-4	-	TGTGCCAGCTCCCCCGGGACTAGCTACGAGCAGTACTTC	CASSPGTSYEQYF
TRBJ1-6	-	TRBV27	-	TGTGCCAGCAGCTGGGGCTTTAGCTCCTATAATTCACCCCTCCACTTT	CASSWGFSSYNSPLHF
TRBJ2-7	TRBD1	TRBV30	-	TGTGCCTGGAGTGAAAACAGGGGAATCGGCGAGCAGTACTTC	CAWSENRGIGEQYF
TRBJ1-1	-	TRBV11-2	-	TGTGCCAGCAGCCTTAACAGGTACACTGAAGCTTTCTTT	CASSLNRYTEAFF
TRBJ1-2	TRBD1	TRBV7-2	-	TGTGCCAGCAGCTTAGGAGGTGTGTCTAGGGGGCTCTATGGCTACACCTTC	CASSLGGVSRGLYGYTF
TRBJ1-3	-	TRBV7-8	-	TGTGCCAGCAGCGAAAGGACTGTCTCTGGAAACACCATATATTTT	CASSERTVSGNTIYF
TRBJ2-5	-	TRBV28	many	TGTGCCAGCAGTTTATTTCCAGGCGAAGAGACCCAGTACTTC	CASSLFPGEETQYF
TRBJ2-7	-	TRBV7-2	-	TGTGCCAGCAGCTCAAGGGGGACGGTTTCCTACGAGCAGTACTTC	CASSSRGTVSYEQYF
TRBJ2-3	TRBD2	TRBV7-3	-	TGTGCCAGCAGCTCGGGACTAGCGGGAAACACAGATACGCAGTATTTT	CASSSGLAGNTDTQYF
TRBJ2-7	-	TRBV27	once	TGTGCCAGCACCCTTATCGCGGGGAGCTCCTACGAGCAGTACTTC	CASTLIAGSSYEQYF
TRBJ2-3	-	TRBV7-2	-	TGTGCCAGCAGCCCTCAGGGGCCCCCCGATACGCAGTATTTT	CASSPQGPPDTQYF
TRBJ1-2	TRBD1	TRBV2	-	TGTGCCAGCAGTGTTCCACAGGGGTTCGGTGGCTACACCTTC	CASSVPQGFGGYTF
TRBJ2-7	TRBD1	TRBV4-3	-	TGCGCCAGCAGCCAAAGACAGGGGGCTTACGAGCAGTACTTC	CASSQRQGAYEQYF
TRBJ2-7	-	TRBV6-5	-	TGTGCCACCCGACTACAAAGAGACTACGAGCAGTACTTC	CATRLQRDYEQYF
TRBJ2-7	TRBD1	TRBV5-4	-	TGTGCCAGCAGTCCTCCCGGGACAGCCTACGAGCAGTACTTC	CASSPPGTAYEQYF
TRBJ2-7	-	TRBV27	-	TGTGCCAGCAGTTTACAAACGGTGGGGCCCTACGAGCAGTACTTC	CASSLQTVGPYEQYF
TRBJ2-1	TRBD2	TRBV29-1	-	TGCAGCGCCCGAGGTGGAGGACTAGCGGGAGAGAATGAGCAGTTCTTC	CSARGGGLAGENEQFF
TRBJ1-5	-	TRBV27	-	TGTGCCAGCAGTCTACGGGAAGGTTATCAGCCCCAGCATTTT	CASSLREGYQPQHF
TRBJ1-2	TRBD1	TRBV7-9	-	TGTGCCAGCAGCTTCGGACAGGGGAAGGATGGCTACACCTTC	CASSFGQGKDGYTF
TRBJ2-7	-	TRBV28	-	TGTGCCAGCAGCACAAACAGTGGCCACGAGCAGTACTTC	CASSTNSGHEQYF
TRBJ1-6	TRBD1	TRBV7-8	-	TGTGCCAGCAGCCATACAGGGGTTAAGTCACCCCTCCACTTT	CASSHTGVKSPLHF
TRBJ2-7	TRBD1	TRBV30	-	TGTGCCTGGAGTGTTCCGGGCAGGGGGCTATACGAGCAGTACTTC	CAWSVPGRGLYEQYF
TRBJ2-6	-	TRBV11-3	-	TGTGCCAGCAGCACTACCAACTCTGGGGCCAACGTCCTGACTTTC	CASSTTNSGANVLTF
TRBJ2-5	TRBD2	TRBV27	-	TGTGCCAGCAGTTTACTTCGCGGGAGGGCATTCCAAGAGACCCAGTACTTC	CASSLLRGRAFQETQYF
TRBJ1-1	-	TRBV5-1	-	TGCGCCAGCAGCTGGGAGGGGCGAGGTGAAGCTTTCTTT	CASSWEGRGEAFF
TRBJ2-3	-	TRBV6-4	-	TGTGCCAGCAGTGACTCGATAATAGGCACAGATACGCAGTATTTT	CASSDSIIGTDTQYF
TRBJ1-2	TRBD1	TRBV12-5	-	TGTGCTAGTGGTTGGGACAGGGCAGCTAACTATGGCTACACCTTC	CASGWDRAANYGYTF
TRBJ2-7	TRBD1	TRBV23-1	-	TGCGCCAGCAGTCCCCAGGGGGTGCCCTACGGGGAGCAGTACTTC	CASSPQGVPYGEQYF
TRBJ2-7	TRBD2	TRBV18	-	TGTGCCAGCTCACCCGGGACTAGCGGGATCGAGCAGTACTTC	CASSPGTSGIEQYF
TRBJ2-7	-	TRBV7-9	-	TGTGCCAGCAGCTTCGGTAGAGGGGGCGGGAACGAGCAGTACTTC	CASSFGRGGGNEQYF
TRBJ2-7	-	TRBV5-6	few	TGTGCCAGCAGCTTGGCGTACGAGCAGTACTTC	CASSLAYEQYF
TRBJ1-2	-	TRBV7-2	-	TGTGCCAGCAGCCTCAACCTTAGGGGGAAAGGCTACACCTTC	CASSLNLRGKGYTF
TRBJ2-2	TRBD2	TRBV5-1	-	TGCGCCAGCAGCTTGGTTCGGACTAGCGGAAACACCGGGGAGCTGTTTTTT	CASSLVRTSGNTGELFF
TRBJ1-5	TRBD1	TRBV27	-	TGTGCCAGCAGTAAAATCGGACAGGGGGCCGATCAGCCCCAGCATTTT	CASSKIGQGADQPQHF
TRBJ1-5	-	TRBV21-1	-	TGTGCCAGCAGCAAAAGGTCTACGAGGGCAACGGGAACTCAGCCCCAGCATTTT	CASSKRSTRATGTQPQHF
TRBJ2-1	TRBD2	TRBV5-4	-	TGTGCCAGCAGCGCGTCTAGCGGAACCTACAATGAGCAGTTCTTC	CASSASSGTYNEQFF
TRBJ2-7	TRBD2	TRBV7-2	-	TGTGCCAGCAGCGCGGGGTCTAGCGGGAGGTGGTCCTACGAGCAGTACTTC	CASSAGSSGRWSYEQYF
TRBJ2-7	-	TRBV7-3	once	TGTGCCAGCAGCCCATTGGGGCCGCCAATCTACGAGCAGTACTTC	CASSPLGPPIYEQYF
TRBJ2-7	TRBD2	TRBV28	-	TGTGCCAGCAGTCCTACTAGCGGACTCTCCTACGAGCAGTACTTC	CASSPTSGLSYEQYF
TRBJ2-7	TRBD2	TRBV28	-	TGTGCCAGCAGTCAACCCATGGGACTAGCGGTTACCTACGAGCAGTACTTC	CASSQPMGLAVTYEQYF